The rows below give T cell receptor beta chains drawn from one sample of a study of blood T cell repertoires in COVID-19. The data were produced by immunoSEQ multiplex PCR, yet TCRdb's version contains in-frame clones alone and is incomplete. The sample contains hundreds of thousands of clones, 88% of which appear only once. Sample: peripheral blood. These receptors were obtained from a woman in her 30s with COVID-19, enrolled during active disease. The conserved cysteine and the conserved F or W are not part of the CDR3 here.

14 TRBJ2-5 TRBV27 ASSLSLALERETQY
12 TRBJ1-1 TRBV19 ASSTPGGEPEAF
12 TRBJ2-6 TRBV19 ASNTISGANVLT
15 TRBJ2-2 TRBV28 ASSHHLAGGPTGELF
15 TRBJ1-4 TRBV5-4 ASSLVGGKDGNEKLF
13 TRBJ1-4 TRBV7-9 ASSRVDSALEKLF
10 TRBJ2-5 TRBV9 ASSVVEETQY
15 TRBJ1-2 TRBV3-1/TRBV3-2 ASSPRRQGATNYGYT
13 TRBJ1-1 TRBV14 ASSRRGQGNTEAF
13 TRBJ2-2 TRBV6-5 ASTGQTLNTGELF
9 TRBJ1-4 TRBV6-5 AGGTEEKLF
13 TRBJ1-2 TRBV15 ATSPRQTPIAGYT
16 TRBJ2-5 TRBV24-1 ATSDAWTSGGAEETQY
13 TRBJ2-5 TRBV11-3 ASSLFTQGLVTQY
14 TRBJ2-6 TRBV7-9 ASSPQASSGANVLT
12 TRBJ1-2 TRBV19 ASSITGGGGGYT
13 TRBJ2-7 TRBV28 ASSFFSAGTNEQY
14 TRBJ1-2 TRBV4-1 ASSHPSGGTSYGYT
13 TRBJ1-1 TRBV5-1 ASSFGTGLSTEAF
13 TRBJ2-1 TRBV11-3 ASRDRAGDHNEQF
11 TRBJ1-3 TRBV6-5 ASKTGSGNTIY
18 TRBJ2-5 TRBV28 ASSLNPAGSHGKKWETQY
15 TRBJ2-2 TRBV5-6 ASSLLSAGFIAGELF
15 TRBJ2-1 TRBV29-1 SVEGTGIDSGHNEQF
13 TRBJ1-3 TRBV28 ASAGGRHNGNTIY